This TCR beta chain was captured in a study of radiation and T cells in renal cell carcinoma. Germline CDR1 reads SNHLY; CDR2 reads FYNNEI. V was pared by 5 bases and J by 0 bases, with 15 bases between. The CDR3 extends over 16 amino acids. TCRdb's table, derived via immunoSEQ multiplex PCR, lists solely in-frame clones and lacks some. Of 130,000 or so clones in the sample, 75% to 90% were seen once. Time point given: baseline pretreatment blood. Treatment in this sample: 15 Gy SBRT to primary tumor, nephrectomy 4 weeks later. The chain uses TRBV2 and TRBJ2-3, with no clear D. The clonotype comes from a woman in her forties or fifties with renal cell carcinoma. Sequenced material: blood, taken from a patient whose treatment included radiotherapy and nephrectomy. The CDR3 DNA is TGTGCCAGCAGTTCCGACTCGGCAGCTAGCACAGATACGCAGTATTTT. It codes for CASSSDSAASTDTQYF.